This T cell receptor beta chain was recorded in a study of blood T cell repertoires in COVID-19. Overall study: Whether acute or convalescent, the COVID-19 samples came from the United States, Italy and Spain.

The data were produced by immunoSEQ multiplex PCR, yet TCRdb's version contains in-frame clones alone and is incomplete. The sample contains about 52,000 clones, 80% to 90% of which appear only once. The CDR3 is 12 amino acids. The germline V gene encodes CDR1 SEHNR and CDR2 FQNEAQ (reference sequence). Trimming took 4 bases from V and 3 from J, leaving 6 bases between them. Sequencing was done on a sample of peripheral blood. The receptor was derived from a man aged 65-85 years with acute or convalescent COVID-19. This chain connects TRBV7-9 to TRBJ1-2; D call uncertain. This CDR3 is CASSSFYYGYTF. Here the CDR3 DNA reads TGTGCCAGCAGCTCCTTTTACTATGGCTACACCTTC. The full variable domain, rest sourced from reference TRBV7-9 and TRBJ1-2, is DTGVSQNPRHKITKRGQNVTFRCDPISEHNRLYWYRQTLGQGPEFLTYFQNEAQLEKSRLLSDRFSAERPKGSFSTLEIQRTEQGDSAMYLCASSSFYYGYTFGSGTRLTVV.